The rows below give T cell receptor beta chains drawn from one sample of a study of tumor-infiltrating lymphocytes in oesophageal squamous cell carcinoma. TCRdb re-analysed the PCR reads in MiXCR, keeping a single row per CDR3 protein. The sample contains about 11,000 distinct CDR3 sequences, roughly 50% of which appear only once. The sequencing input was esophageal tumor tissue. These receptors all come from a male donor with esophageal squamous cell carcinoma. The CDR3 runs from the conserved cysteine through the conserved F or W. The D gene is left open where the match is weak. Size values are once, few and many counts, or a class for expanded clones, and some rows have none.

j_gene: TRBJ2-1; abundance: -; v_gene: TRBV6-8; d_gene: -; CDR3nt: TGTGCCAGCAACCCCGGGTGGACGACCCACAACGGGGAGCAGTTCTTC; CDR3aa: CASNPGWTTHNGEQFF
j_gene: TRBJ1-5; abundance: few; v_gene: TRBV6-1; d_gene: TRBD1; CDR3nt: TGTGCCAGCAGTGCAGGGGGCTATAGCAATCAGCCCCAGCATTTT; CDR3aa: CASSAGGYSNQPQHF
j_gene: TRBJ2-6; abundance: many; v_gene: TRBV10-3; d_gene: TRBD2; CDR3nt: TGTGCCATCAGGGGCGGGGGGCCTGGGGCCAACGTCCTGACTTTC; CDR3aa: CAIRGGGPGANVLTF
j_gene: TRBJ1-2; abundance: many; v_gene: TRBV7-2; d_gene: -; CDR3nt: TGTGCCAGCAGCGTCGGGCAGATAACGGACTATGGCTACACCTTC; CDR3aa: CASSVGQITDYGYTF
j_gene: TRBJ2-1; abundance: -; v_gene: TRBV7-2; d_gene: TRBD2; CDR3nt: TGTGCCAGCAGCGCCGCACTAGCGGGAGGTAATGAGCAGTTCTTC; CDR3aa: CASSAALAGGNEQFF
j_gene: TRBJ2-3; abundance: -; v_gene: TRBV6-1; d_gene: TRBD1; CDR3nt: TGTGCCAGCAGGGTCCGGGACAGGAACACAGATACGCAGTATTTT; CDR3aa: CASRVRDRNTDTQYF
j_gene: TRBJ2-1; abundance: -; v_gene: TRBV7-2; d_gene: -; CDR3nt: TGTGCCAGCAGCGCGGTTAGCTCCTACAATGAGCAGTTCTTC; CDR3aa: CASSAVSSYNEQFF
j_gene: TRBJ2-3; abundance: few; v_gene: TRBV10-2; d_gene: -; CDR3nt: TGCGCCAGCAGTGAGCAGATCAGGTATACGCAGTATTTT; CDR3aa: CASSEQIRYTQYF
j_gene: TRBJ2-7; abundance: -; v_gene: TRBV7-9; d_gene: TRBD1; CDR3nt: TGTGCCAGCAGCTTGGGACAGGGTTCCTACAACGAGCAGTACTTC; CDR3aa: CASSLGQGSYNEQYF
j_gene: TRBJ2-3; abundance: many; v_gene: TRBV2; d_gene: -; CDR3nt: TGTGCCAGCAGGGACAACGAGGCGGATACGCAGTATTTT; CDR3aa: CASRDNEADTQYF
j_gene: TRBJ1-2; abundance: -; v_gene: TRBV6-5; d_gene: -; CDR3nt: TGTGCCAGCAGTCCGGGCTATGGCTACACCTTC; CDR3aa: CASSPGYGYTF
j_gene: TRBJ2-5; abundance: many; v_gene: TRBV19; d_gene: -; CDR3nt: TGTGCCAGTAGTATCTATTACGTTCAAGGAGAGACCCAGTACTTC; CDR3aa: CASSIYYVQGETQYF
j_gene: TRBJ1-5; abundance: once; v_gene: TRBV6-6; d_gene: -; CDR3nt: TGTGCCAGCAGCTCCCGAGGCCGGGGCCAGCCCCAGCATTTT; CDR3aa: CASSSRGRGQPQHF
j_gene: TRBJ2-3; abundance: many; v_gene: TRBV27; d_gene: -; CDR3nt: TGTGCCAGCAGTTTACGGTGGGGGGATGCTAGCACAGATACGCAGTATTTT; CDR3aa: CASSLRWGDASTDTQYF
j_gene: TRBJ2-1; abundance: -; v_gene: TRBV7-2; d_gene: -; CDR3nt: TGTGCCAGCAGCTTAGCTGGGACTCTAAATGAGCAGTTCTTC; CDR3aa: CASSLAGTLNEQFF
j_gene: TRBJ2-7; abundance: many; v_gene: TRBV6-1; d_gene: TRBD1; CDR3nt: TGTGCCAGCGCTGGGACAGGGGTGGGTTTCGAGCAGTACTTC; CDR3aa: CASAGTGVGFEQYF
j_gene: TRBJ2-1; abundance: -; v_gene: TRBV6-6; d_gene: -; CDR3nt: TGTGCCAGCAGTCGGCTAGGGAATAATTCACCCCTCCACTTC; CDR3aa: CASSRLGNNSPLHF
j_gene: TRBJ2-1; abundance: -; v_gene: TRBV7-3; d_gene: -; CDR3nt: TGTGCCAGCAGCTTACAGGGGGGTCCCGATGAGCAGTTCTTC; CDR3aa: CASSLQGGPDEQFF
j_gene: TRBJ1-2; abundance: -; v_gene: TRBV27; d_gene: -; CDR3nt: TGTGCCAGCAGTCCGGGACCGAATTATTTCTATGGCTACACCTTC; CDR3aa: CASSPGPNYFYGYTF
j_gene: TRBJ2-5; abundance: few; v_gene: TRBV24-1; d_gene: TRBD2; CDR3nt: TGTGCCACCAGTGATCCGGTCGTAGCGGGAGACAATGAGCAGTACTTC; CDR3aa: CATSDPVVAGDNEQYF
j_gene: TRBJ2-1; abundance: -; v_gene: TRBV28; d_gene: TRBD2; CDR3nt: TGTGCCAGCAGTTTAACTGGGAACCCGGGACTAGCGGGAGTGGGGTCTCGGAATGAGCAGTTCTTC; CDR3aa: CASSLTGNPGLAGVGSRNEQFF
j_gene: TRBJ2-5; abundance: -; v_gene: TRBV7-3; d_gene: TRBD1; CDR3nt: TGTGCCAGCAGCGACACAGGGGTGGGGGAGACCCAGTACTTC; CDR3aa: CASSDTGVGETQYF
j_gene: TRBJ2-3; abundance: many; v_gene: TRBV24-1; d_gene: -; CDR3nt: TGTGCCACCAGTGATTTCGAAGGGATGAAAGGTACGCAGTATTTT; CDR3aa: CATSDFEGMKGTQYF
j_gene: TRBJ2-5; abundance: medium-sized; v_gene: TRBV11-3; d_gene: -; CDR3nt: TGTGCCAGCAGCTTAGACCCAACCACAGGGCCTCAGTACTTC; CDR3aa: CASSLDPTTGPQYF
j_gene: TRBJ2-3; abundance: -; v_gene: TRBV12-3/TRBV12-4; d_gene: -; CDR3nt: TGTGCCAGCCGGAAGGGGTACACAGATACGCAGTATTTT; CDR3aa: CASRKGYTDTQYF
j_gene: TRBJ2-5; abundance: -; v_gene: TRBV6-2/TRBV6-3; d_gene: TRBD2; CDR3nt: TGTGCCAGCAGTTATCAAGCGGGAGCCGAGACCCAGTACTTC; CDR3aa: CASSYQAGAETQYF
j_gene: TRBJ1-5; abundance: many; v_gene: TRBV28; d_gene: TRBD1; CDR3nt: TGTGCCAGCAACGGGGGAGGGGGCCAAATTTTCAATCAGCCCCAGCATTTT; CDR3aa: CASNGGGGQIFNQPQHF
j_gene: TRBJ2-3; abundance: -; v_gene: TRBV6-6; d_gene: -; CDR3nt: TGTGCCAGCAAAACACAGGGAGGTTTCGCAGATACGCAGTATTTT; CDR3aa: CASKTQGGFADTQYF
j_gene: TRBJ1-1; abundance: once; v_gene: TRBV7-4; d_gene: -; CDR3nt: TGTGCCAGCAGCCTCCCGCGCACTGAAGCTTTCTTT; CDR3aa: CASSLPRTEAFF
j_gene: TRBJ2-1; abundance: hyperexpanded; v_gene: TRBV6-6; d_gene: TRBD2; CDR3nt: TGTGCCAGCAGTTACCTTGGGACTAGCGGGATAGTTCGCTCCTACAATGAGCAGTTCTTC; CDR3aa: CASSYLGTSGIVRSYNEQFF
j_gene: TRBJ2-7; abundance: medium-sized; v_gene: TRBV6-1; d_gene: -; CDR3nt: TGTGCCAGCAAGGCAGGGTTCCACGGAGCGGCCTCCTACGAGCAGTACTTC; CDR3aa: CASKAGFHGAASYEQYF
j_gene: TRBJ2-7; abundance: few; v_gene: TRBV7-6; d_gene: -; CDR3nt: TGTGCCAGCAGCTTAGGTTATGGGAGAAACTACGAGCAGTACTTC; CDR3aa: CASSLGYGRNYEQYF
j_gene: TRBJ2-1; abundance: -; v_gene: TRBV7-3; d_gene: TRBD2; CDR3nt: TGTGCCAGCAGCTTAACCGGGACTAGCGGGAGGTACTCCTACAATGAGCAGTTCTTC; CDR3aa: CASSLTGTSGRYSYNEQFF
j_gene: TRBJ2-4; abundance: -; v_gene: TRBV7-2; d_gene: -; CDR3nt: TGTGCCAGCAGCTCCGGGGTACAAAACATTCAGTACTTC; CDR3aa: CASSSGVQNIQYF
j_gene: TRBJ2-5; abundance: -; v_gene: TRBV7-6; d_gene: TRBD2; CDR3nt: TGTGCCAGCAGCTCTCGACTAGCGGGAGCTCGGGAGCAGTACTTC; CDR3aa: CASSSRLAGAREQYF